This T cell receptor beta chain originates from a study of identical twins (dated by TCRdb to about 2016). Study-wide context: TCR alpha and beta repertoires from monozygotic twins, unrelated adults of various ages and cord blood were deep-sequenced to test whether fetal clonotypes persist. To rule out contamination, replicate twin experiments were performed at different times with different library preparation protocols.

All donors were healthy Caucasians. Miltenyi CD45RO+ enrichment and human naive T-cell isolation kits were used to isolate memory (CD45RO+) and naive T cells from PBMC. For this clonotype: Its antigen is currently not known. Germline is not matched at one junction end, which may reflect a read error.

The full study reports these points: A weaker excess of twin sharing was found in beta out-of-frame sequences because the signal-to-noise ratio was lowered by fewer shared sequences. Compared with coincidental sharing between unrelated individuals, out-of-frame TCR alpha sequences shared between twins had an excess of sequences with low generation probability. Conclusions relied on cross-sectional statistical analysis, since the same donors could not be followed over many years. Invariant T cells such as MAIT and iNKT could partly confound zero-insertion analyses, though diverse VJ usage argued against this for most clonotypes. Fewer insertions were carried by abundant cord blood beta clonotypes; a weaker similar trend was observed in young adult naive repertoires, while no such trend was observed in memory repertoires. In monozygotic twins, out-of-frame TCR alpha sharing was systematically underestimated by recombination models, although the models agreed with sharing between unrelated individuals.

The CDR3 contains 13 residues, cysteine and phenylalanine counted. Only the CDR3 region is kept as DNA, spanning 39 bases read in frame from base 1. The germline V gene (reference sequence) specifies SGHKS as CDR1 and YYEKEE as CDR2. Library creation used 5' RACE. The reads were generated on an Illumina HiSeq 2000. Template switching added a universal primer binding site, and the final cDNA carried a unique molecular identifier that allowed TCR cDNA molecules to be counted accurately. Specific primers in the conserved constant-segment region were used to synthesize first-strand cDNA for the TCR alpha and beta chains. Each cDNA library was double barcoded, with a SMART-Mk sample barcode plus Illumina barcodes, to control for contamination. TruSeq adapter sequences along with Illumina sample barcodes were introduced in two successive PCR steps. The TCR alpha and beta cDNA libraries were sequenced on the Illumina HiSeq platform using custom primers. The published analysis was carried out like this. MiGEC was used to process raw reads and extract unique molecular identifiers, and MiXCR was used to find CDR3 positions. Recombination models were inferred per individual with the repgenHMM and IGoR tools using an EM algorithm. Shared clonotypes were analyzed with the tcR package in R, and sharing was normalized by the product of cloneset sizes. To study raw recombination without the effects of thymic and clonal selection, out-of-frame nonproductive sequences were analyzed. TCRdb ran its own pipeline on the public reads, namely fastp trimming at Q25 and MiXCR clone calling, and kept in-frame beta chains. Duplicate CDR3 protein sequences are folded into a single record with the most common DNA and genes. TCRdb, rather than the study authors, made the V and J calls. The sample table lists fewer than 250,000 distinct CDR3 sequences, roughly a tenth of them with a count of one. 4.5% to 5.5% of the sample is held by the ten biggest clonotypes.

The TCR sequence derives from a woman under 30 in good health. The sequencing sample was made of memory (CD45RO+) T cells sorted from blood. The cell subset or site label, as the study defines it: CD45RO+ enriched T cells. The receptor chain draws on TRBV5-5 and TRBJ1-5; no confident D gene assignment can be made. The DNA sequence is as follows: TGTGCCAGTAGCTCATTTAGCAATCAGCCCCAGCATTTT. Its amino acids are CASSSFSNQPQHF.